This TCR beta chain was observed in a study of regulatory T cells in long-lasting Graves disease. Overall study findings and caveats: Among persistent patients, a larger number of public clonotypes were shared (around 3,000) than among newly diagnosed patients (about 1,000). Researchers examined only peripheral blood and not thyroid tissue. With persistent disease, TRBV28, TRBJ1-2 and TRBJ2-5 were the favored segments.

Researchers made TCR beta libraries by using iRepertoire HTBI primers and running Arm-PCR on CDR3 regions. TCRdb reprocessed the multiplex PCR reads via MiXCR and lists one record per CDR3 protein. The sample records about 310,000 distinct CDR3 sequences, 18% being singletons. Noted time point: newly diagnosed GD, antithyroid drugs for less than 3 months. The authors made the TCR library using RNA they extracted from PBMCs. CDR3 length: 11 amino acids. The germline V gene encodes CDR1 SNHLY and CDR2 FYNNEI. Trimming took off 4 bases at V and 1 base at J, with 2 bases between the two ends. This clonotype was picked up many times. Antigen unknown.

V is TRBV2 and J is TRBJ2-7; no definite D call. The clonotype comes from a female donor with Graves disease. Sequencing used peripheral blood mononuclear cells (PBMCs), obtained at new diagnosis, from a patient treated with antithyroid drugs. The CDR3 sequence: CASSGSYEQYF. CDR3 DNA: TGTGCCAGCAGTGGGTCCTACGAGCAGTACTTC. The full variable domain, its missing parts supplied by reference TRBV2 and TRBJ2-7, is EPEVTQTPSHQVTQMGQEVILRCVPISNHLYFYWYRQILGQKVEFLVSFYNNEISEKSEIFDDQFSVERPDGSNFTLKIRSTKLEDSAMYFCASSGSYEQYFGPGTRLTVT.